This record concerns one TCR beta chain sequence. No antigen is known for it. The method was immunoSEQ multiplex PCR; TCRdb's version includes in-frame clones alone and lacks a portion of them. Of more than 150,000 clones listed, around 90% were seen once; the top ten hold more than 1.5%. The sample comes from a study of T cell responses to AZD1222 COVID-19 vaccine. Study results and caveats: Baseline seropositivity occurred in only 5 to 7 AZD1222 recipients. Most donors were white British, females outnumbered males, and clonal diversity was possibly underestimated. A rise in Spike-specific TCR breadth and depth followed two AZD1222 doses.

CDR3 length: 15 residues. Germline-derived CDR1 and CDR2 are WNHNN and SYGVQD (reference sequence). V was clipped by 2 bases and J by 2 bases; unmatched bases: 4. The receptor was isolated from an adult who received the AZD1222 COVID-19 vaccine. The chain employs TRBV10-1 and TRBJ1-1; TRBD1 aligns across 8 bases. The specimen was peripheral blood, collected 28 days after the second AZD1222 dose. The CDR3 DNA follows: TGCGCCAGCAGTGAGCTCCAGGGGGCCAACACTGAAGCTTTCTTT. Residues: CASSELQGANTEAFF.